This T cell receptor (beta chain) derives from a study of T-cell reconstitution after alpha-beta-depleted transplantation in children. This clonotype has a handful of counts. The antigen remains unidentified. Unique molecular identifiers were incorporated during preparation of the TCRbeta library. MiXCR, run by TCRdb on the PCR reads, gives a single entry per CDR3 protein. The sample has around 370,000 distinct CDR3 sequences; 15% to 20% are singletons. Study-level points and caveats: Some patients owed their high day-60 TCRbeta diversity to surviving recipient T cells and thymic progenitors.

The ends lost 5 bases at V and 2 bases at J; junction bases unmatched: 4. The CDR3 has 14 residues. Germline loops: CDR1 MNHNS, CDR2 SASEGT. The TCR originated in a male patient between 2 and 10 years old who had a stem cell transplant for acute lymphoblastic leukemia, so the T cells may come from the graft donor. Sequencing was performed on PBMCs, mostly from graft donor cells, taken 360 days after TCRalphabeta/CD19-depleted stem cell transplant. The J gene is TRBJ2-3, the V gene TRBV6-1, with 7 bases identical to TRBD2. CDR3 residues: CASSRDYSTDTQYF. The CDR3 DNA is TGTGCCAGCAGTAGGGACTACTCCACAGATACGCAGTATTTT.